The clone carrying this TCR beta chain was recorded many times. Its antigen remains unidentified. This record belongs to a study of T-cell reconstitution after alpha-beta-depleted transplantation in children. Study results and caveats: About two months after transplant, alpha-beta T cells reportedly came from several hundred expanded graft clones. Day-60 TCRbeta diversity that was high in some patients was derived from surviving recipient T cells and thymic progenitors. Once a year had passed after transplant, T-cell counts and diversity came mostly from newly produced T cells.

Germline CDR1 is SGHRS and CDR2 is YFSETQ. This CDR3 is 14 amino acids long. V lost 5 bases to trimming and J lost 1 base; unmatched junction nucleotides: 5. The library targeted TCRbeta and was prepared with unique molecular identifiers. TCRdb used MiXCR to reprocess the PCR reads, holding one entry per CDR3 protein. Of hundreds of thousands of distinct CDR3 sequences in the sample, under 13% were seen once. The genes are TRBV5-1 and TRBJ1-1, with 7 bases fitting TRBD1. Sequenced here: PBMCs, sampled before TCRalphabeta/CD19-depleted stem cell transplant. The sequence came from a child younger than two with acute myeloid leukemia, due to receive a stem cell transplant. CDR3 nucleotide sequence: TGCGCCAGCAGGGCGACAGGGTCGAACACTGAAGCTTTCTTT. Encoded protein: CASRATGSNTEAFF.